Presented here are 10 T cell receptor beta chains from one specimen sequenced in a study of CD8 T cells in Susac syndrome. Random hexamers served to reverse transcribe roughly 0.5 to 1 ug RNA. MiXCR, run by TCRdb on the immunoSEQ multiplex PCR reads, gives a single entry per CDR3 protein. This table has under 200,000 distinct CDR3 sequences, 90% to 95% appearing once. The sequencing sample was made of CD4+ T cells from PBMCs. These receptors originate from a human donor in good health.

This chain links TRBV7-2 with TRBJ2-5, with D uncertain. Trimming removed 0 bases from V and 4 bases from J, with 6 bases in between. Germline V gene data show CDR1 as SGHTA and CDR2 as FQGNSA. The CDR3 runs to 13 residues. CDR3 region: CASSLAPGETQYF. Written as DNA, the CDR3 is TGTGCCAGCAGCTTAGCGCCGGGAGAGACCCAGTACTTC.

The sample holds one count of this clonotype. CDR3 in amino acids: CASSLERQGADTQYF. CDR3 nucleotides: TGCGCCAGCAGCTTGGAGCGTCAGGGGGCAGATACGCAGTATTTT. The chain employs TRBV5-1 and TRBJ2-3, with 7 bases that match TRBD1. The CDR3 sequence is 15 residues long. Germline loops: CDR1 SGHRS, CDR2 YFSETQ. The V gene end was trimmed by 0 bases and the J gene end by 4 bases; junction bases not matched to a gene: 5. The full variable domain, completed using reference TRBV5-1 and TRBJ2-3, is KAGVTQTPRYLIKTRGQQVTLSCSPISGHRSVSWYQQTPGQGLQFLFEYFSETQRNKGNFPGRFSGRQFSNSRSEMNVSTLELGDSALYLCASSLERQGADTQYFGPGTRLTVL.

The V gene is TRBV4-1, the J gene TRBJ2-5, with D perhaps matching TRBD1 (5 bases). V lost 0 bases and J 9 bases, leaving 17 bases between the germline ends. CDR1 MGHRA and CDR2 YSYEKL come from the germline V gene. This CDR3 comprises 15 residues. The CDR3 here is CASSQEGAGKQAQYF. The CDR3 bases are TGCGCCAGCAGCCAAGAAGGGGCTGGGAAGCAGGCCCAGTACTTC.

CDR3 in amino acids: CASSPLPGGEEQFF. The CDR3, as DNA: TGTGCCAGCAGCCCGCTCCCGGGAGGAGAGGAGCAGTTCTTC. The chain couples TRBV3-1 to TRBJ2-1; TRBD2 matches at 7 bases. The CDR3 spans 14 residues. V lost 4 bases, J lost 10 bases, and 10 bases stayed unmatched. Looked up from germline, CDR1 is LGHDT and CDR2 is YNNKEL (reference sequence).

CDR3 amino acids: CASSLVPENYGYTF. The CDR3 nucleotides are TGTGCCAGCAGCTTAGTCCCGGAAAACTATGGCTACACCTTC. The chain combines TRBV7-2 with TRBJ1-2; no clear D. Germline V gives CDR1 SGHTA, CDR2 FQGNSA. V was clipped by 1 base and J by 2 bases, with 8 bases between them. The CDR3 consists of 14 residues.

The chain employs TRBV7-6 and TRBJ2-1, with 12 bases aligning to TRBD2. V lost 4 bases and J lost 0; bases outside the gene matches: 4. CDR1 and CDR2 from the germline V gene are SGHVS and FNYEAQ. The CDR3 contains 17 residues. Written as DNA, the CDR3 is TGTGCCAGCAGCTCCCAGACTAGCGGGAGCTCCTACAATGAGCAGTTCTTC. It specifies CASSSQTSGSSYNEQFF.

The chain has TRBV24-1 and TRBJ2-1, with 9 bases matching TRBD1. This CDR3 is built from 16 residues. Unmatched junction bases numbered 8, after V lost 3 bases and J lost 6 bases. CDR1 and CDR2 from the germline V gene are KGHDR and SFDVKD. The chain's CDR3 is CATSDTGTGRFNEQFF. In DNA, the CDR3 is TGTGCCACCAGTGATACAGGGACAGGGAGGTTCAATGAGCAGTTCTTC.

The J gene is TRBJ1-5, the V gene TRBV25-1; 9 nucleotides align to TRBD1. CDR1 and CDR2 from the germline V gene are MGHDK and SYGVNS. The V and J ends lost 4 bases and 5 bases, in that order; junction bases with no gene match: 6. The CDR3 has 15 amino acids. The CDR3 nucleotides read TGTGCCAGCAGTGCGACAGGGGGGACGTATCAGCCCCAGCATTTT. Translation: CASSATGGTYQPQHF.

V usage is TRBV27 and J usage is TRBJ1-1; no clear D. From germline, CDR1 is MNHEY and CDR2 SMNVEV (reference sequence). CDR3 length equals 13 residues. The germline V and J ends were trimmed by 3 bases and 1 base, with 6 bases remaining between them. The CDR3 region is CASSFIGNTEAFF. CDR3 coding DNA: TGTGCCAGCAGTTTTATAGGGAACACTGAAGCTTTCTTT.

V gene TRBV3-1 combines with J gene TRBJ1-5; D perhaps matches TRBD1 (6 bases). Germline CDR1 and CDR2: LGHDT and YNNKEL (reference sequence). This CDR3 contains 14 residues. V was cut by 3 bases and J by 6 bases, with 12 bases left in between. CDR3: CASSQGAGGQPQHF. The CDR3 region has the DNA TGTGCCAGCAGCCAGGGGGCGGGTGGTCAGCCCCAGCATTTT.